The rows below give T cell receptor beta chains drawn from one sample of a study of blood T cells in healthy people across ages. TCRdb reprocessed the 5' RACE reads with MiXCR, giving one entry per CDR3 protein. The table has approximately 800,000 distinct CDR3 sequences, approximately 60% seen once. The material sequenced was blood. Receptor source: a man aged 35-49 years in good health. The CDR3 runs from the conserved cysteine through the conserved F or W. A D gene is named only where the DNA matches it firmly. Some rows have no size entry. The others give once, few or many, or a class for an expanded clone.

TRBJ2-2	TRBV27	16	NA	NA	TGTGCCAGCAGTCTACGAACGCCGGACAGAGGCGAGGAGCTGTTTTTT	CASSLRTPDRGEELFF
TRBJ2-1	TRBV15	16	few	TRBD1	TGTGCCACCAGCAGAGTTGGGACAGACTCCTACAATGAGCAGTTCTTC	CATSRVGTDSYNEQFF
TRBJ1-1	TRBV11-3	12	NA	NA	TGTGCCAGCAGCTTAGAGGCCGCTTCGGCTTTCTTT	CASSLEAASAFF
TRBJ2-3	TRBV6-1	15	NA	NA	TGTGCCAGCAGGAAGAGCGGGGAGGGGGCGAGTACGCAGTATTTT	CASRKSGEGASTQYF
TRBJ1-6	TRBV7-6	14	NA	NA	TGTGCCAGCAGCGGGTTAGGACCCAATTCACCCCTCCACTTT	CASSGLGPNSPLHF
TRBJ2-7	TRBV20-1	14	NA	TRBD2	TGCAGTGCTAGAGCCGGACTAGCGGGCTACGAGCAGTACTTC	CSARAGLAGYEQYF
TRBJ2-3	TRBV9	14	NA	TRBD1	TGTGCCAACAGCGTACAGGGGGCGGGAGATACGCAGTATTTT	CANSVQGAGDTQYF
TRBJ2-7	TRBV28	14	NA	TRBD2	TGTGCCAGCAGTTCGGGACTAGCTTGGTACGAGCAGTACTTC	CASSSGLAWYEQYF
TRBJ2-1	TRBV12-3/TRBV12-4	12	NA	NA	TGTGCCAGCAGATCGGCGGGCGATGAGCAGTTCTTC	CASRSAGDEQFF
TRBJ1-1	TRBV27	13	few	NA	TGTGCCAGCAGTTTCTCTGGGGGACGAGAAGCTTTCTTT	CASSFSGGREAFF
TRBJ2-1	TRBV6-2/TRBV6-3	14	NA	NA	TGTGCCAGCAGTTACCAGGGACGATACAATGAGCAGTTCTTC	CASSYQGRYNEQFF
TRBJ2-4	TRBV3-1	16	NA	NA	TGTGCCAGCAGCCATGATACGAGGGGGGGCCTATACATTCAGTACTTC	CASSHDTRGGLYIQYF
TRBJ2-1	TRBV6-2/TRBV6-3	14	NA	TRBD1	TGTGCCAGCAGTCCGGACAGGGGAGTTCAAGATGGGTTCTTC	CASSPDRGVQDGFF
TRBJ2-4	TRBV7-9	20	NA	TRBD2	TGTGCCAGCAGCTTATATAGCGGGGGGCCACCCGGGGAGCCCAAAAACATTCAGTACTTC	CASSLYSGGPPGEPKNIQYF
TRBJ2-7	TRBV7-2	14	NA	TRBD1	TGTGCCAGCAGCCCCCGACAGGGGGCCCACGAGCAGTACTTC	CASSPRQGAHEQYF